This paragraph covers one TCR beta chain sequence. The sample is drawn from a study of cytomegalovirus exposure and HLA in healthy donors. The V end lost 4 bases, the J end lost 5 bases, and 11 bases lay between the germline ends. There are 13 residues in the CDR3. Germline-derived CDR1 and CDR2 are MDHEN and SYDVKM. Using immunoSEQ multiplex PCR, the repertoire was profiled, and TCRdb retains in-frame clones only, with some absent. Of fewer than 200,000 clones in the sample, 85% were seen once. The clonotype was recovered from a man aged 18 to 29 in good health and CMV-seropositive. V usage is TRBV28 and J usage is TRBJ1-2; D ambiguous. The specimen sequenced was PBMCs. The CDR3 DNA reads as TGTGCCAGCAGTTCTGGAGGCAGTTATGGCTACACCTTC. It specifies CASSSGGSYGYTF.